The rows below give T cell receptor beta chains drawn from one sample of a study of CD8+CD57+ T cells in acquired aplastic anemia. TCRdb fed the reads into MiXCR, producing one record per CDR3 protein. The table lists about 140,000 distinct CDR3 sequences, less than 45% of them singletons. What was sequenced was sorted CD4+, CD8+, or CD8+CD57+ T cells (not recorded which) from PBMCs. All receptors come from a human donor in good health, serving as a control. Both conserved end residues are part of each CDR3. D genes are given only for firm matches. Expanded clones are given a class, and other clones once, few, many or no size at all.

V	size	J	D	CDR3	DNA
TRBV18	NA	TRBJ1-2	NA	CASSPLTGVPRLVGYTF	TGTGCCAGCTCACCGTTAACAGGAGTGCCCCGCCTGGTTGGCTACACCTTC
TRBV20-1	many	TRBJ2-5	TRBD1	CSAQPDRGSHSGRETQYF	TGCAGTGCTCAGCCCGACAGGGGCAGTCATTCAGGGAGAGAGACCCAGTACTTC
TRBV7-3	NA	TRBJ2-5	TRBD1	CASSFTGAVGETQYF	TGTGCCAGCAGCTTTACAGGGGCGGTAGGAGAGACCCAGTACTTC
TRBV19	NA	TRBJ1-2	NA	CASNIGRESGYTF	TGTGCCAGTAATATTGGACGGGAAAGCGGCTACACCTTC
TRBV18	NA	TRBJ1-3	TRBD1	CASSQGQVPSGNTIYF	TGTGCCAGCTCACAAGGACAGGTACCTTCTGGAAACACCATATATTTT
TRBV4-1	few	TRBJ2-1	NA	CASRRYGGSYNEQFF	TGCGCCAGCAGGCGCTATGGGGGCTCCTACAATGAGCAGTTCTTC
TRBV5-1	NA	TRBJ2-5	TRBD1	CASSLFGQAGETQYF	TGCGCCAGCAGCTTGTTCGGACAGGCTGGGGAGACCCAGTACTTC
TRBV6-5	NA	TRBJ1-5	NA	CASSYSWGQLNQPQHF	TGTGCCAGCAGTTACTCTTGGGGACAACTCAATCAGCCCCAGCATTTT
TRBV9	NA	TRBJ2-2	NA	CASSVAHGELFF	TGTGCCAGCAGCGTAGCCCACGGGGAGCTGTTTTTT
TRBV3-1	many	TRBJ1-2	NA	CASSQDEGHYGYTF	TGTGCCAGCAGCCAAGATGAGGGCCACTATGGCTACACCTTC
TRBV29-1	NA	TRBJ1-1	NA	CSGERGPGVEAFF	TGCAGCGGTGAAAGGGGACCTGGTGTTGAAGCTTTCTTT
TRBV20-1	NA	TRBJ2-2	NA	CSARYAGNTGELFF	TGCAGTGCTAGATACGCGGGGAACACCGGGGAGCTGTTTTTT
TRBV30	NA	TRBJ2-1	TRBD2	CACPCRGGNNEQFF	TGTGCCTGCCCCTGCCGCGGGGGAAACAATGAGCAGTTCTTC
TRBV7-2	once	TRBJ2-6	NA	CASSPQSGGANVLTF	TGTGCCAGCAGCCCCCAGTCGGGTGGGGCCAACGTCCTGACTTTC
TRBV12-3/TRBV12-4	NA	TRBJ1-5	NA	CASSRSSPLDQPQHF	TGTGCCAGCAGTCGGTCATCACCCCTTGATCAGCCCCAGCATTTT
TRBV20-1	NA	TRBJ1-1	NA	CSARDRKNDEAFF	TGCAGTGCTAGAGATCGAAAGAACGATGAAGCTTTCTTT
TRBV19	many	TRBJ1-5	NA	CASSEGVYSNQPQHF	TGTGCCAGTAGTGAGGGAGTTTATAGCAATCAGCCCCAGCATTTT
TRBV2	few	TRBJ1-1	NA	CASSETRTEAFF	TGTGCCAGCAGCGAGACTCGTACTGAAGCTTTCTTT
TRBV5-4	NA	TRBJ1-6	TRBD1	CASSSADGSRGEPYNSPLHF	TGTGCCAGCAGCTCGGCCGACGGGAGCAGGGGGGAACCCTATAATTCACCCCTCCACTTT
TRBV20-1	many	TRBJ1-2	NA	CSASSDQYFGYTF	NA
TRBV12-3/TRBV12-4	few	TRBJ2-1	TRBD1	CASSLGTGAANEQFF	TGTGCCAGCAGTTTAGGGACAGGGGCCGCCAATGAGCAGTTCTTC
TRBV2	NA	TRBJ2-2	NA	CASSEVLLFF	TGTGCCAGCAGTGAAGTATTGCTGTTTTTT
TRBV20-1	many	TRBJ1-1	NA	CSASLLRWPMNTEAFF	TGCAGTGCTAGTCTGCTACGTTGGCCAATGAACACTGAAGCTTTCTTT
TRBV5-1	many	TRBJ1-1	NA	CASSISNSMNTEAFF	TGCGCCAGCAGCATCTCCAACAGCATGAACACTGAAGCTTTCTTT
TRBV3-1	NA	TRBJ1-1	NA	CASSARQVGTEAFF	TGTGCCAGCAGCGCTCGACAGGTGGGCACTGAAGCTTTCTTT
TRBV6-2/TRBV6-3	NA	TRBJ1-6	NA	CASSNVSPLHF	TGTGCCAGCAGTAATGTTTCACCCCTCCACTTT
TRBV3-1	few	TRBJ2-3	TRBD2	CASSRTFAGGIADTQYF	TGTGCCAGCAGCCGGACTTTTGCGGGAGGGATTGCAGATACGCAGTATTTT
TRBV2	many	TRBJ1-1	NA	CASRTVPTEAFF	TGTGCCAGCAGGACAGTCCCCACTGAAGCTTTCTTT
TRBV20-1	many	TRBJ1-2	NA	CSASPGQGGYTF	TGCAGTGCTAGTCCCGGGCAAGGCGGCTACACCTTC
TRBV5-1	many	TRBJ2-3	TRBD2	CASSPAGGNTQYF	TGCGCCAGCAGCCCGGCGGGGGGTAATACGCAGTATTTT
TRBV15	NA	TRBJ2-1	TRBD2	CATSRAGTSGREF	TGTGCCACCAGCAGAGCGGGGACTAGCGGGAGAGAATTC
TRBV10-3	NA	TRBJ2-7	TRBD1	CAISVGTGEQYF	TGTGCCATCAGTGTGGGGACAGGCGAGCAGTACTTC
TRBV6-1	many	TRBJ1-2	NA	CASARVGNYGYTF	TGTGCCAGCGCGCGGGTGGGAAACTATGGCTACACCTTC
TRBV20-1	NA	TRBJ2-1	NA	CSARGPSYNEQFF	TGCAGTGCTAGGGGTCCCTCCTACAATGAGCAGTTCTTC
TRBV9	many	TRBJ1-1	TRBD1	CASSFRDRGPGGTEAFF	TGTGCCAGCAGCTTCCGGGACAGGGGCCCGGGCGGCACTGAAGCTTTCTTT
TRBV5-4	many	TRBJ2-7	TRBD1	CASSFETGTFYEQYF	TGTGCCAGCAGCTTCGAGACAGGGACCTTCTACGAGCAGTACTTC
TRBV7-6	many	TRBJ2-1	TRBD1	CASSARDRAEQFF	TGTGCCAGCAGCGCGCGGGACAGGGCCGAGCAGTTCTTC
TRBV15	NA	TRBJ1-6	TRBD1	CATSRVGGQGTNNSPLHF	TGTGCCACCAGCAGAGTGGGAGGACAGGGGACAAATAATTCACCCCTCCACTTT
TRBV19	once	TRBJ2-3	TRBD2	CASSKLAGALTDAQYF	TGTGCCAGTAGTAAATTAGCGGGGGCCCTCACAGATGCGCAGTATTTT
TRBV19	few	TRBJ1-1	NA	CASSIIPAESTEAFF	TGTGCCAGTAGTATAATTCCAGCCGAGAGCACTGAAGCTTTCTTT
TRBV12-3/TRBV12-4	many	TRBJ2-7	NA	CASSSDSPAYEQYF	TGTGCCAGCAGTTCGGACAGTCCTGCCTACGAGCAGTACTTC
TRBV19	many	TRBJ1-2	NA	CASSTTGPHTF	TGTGCCAGTAGTACCACAGGGCCCCACACCTTC
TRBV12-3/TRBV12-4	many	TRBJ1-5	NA	CASSLRLGGQPQHF	TGTGCCAGCAGTTTACGGCTAGGGGGTCAGCCCCAGCATTTT
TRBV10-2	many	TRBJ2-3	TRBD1	CASAETGVNTDTQYF	TGCGCCAGCGCGGAGACAGGGGTGAACACAGATACGCAGTATTTT
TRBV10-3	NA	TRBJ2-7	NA	CAAGGVIRTYEQYF	TGTGCCGCCGGAGGGGTGATTCGAACCTACGAGCAGTACTTC
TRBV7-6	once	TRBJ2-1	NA	CASSHDRPEQFF	TGTGCCAGCAGCCATGACAGGCCTGAGCAGTTCTTC
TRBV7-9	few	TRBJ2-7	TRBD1	CASSLGTVTYEQYF	TGCGCCAGCAGCCTTGGGACAGTTACCTACGAGCAGTACTTC
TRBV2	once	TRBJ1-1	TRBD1	CASSEDGRGGEAEAFF	TGTGCCAGCAGTGAGGATGGCAGGGGGGGGGAGGCTGAAGCTTTCTTT
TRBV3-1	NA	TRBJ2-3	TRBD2	CASSLTGLAGGLAYTQYF	TGTGCCAGCAGCCTAACGGGACTAGCGGGGGGCCTAGCTTATACGCAGTATTTT
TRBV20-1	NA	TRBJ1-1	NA	CSGGRTEAFF	TGCAGTGGGGGGAGGACTGAAGCTTTCTTT
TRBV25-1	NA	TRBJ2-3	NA	CASSVSGLGTDTQYF	TGTGCCAGCAGTGTTTCGGGGTTGGGCACAGATACGCAGTATTTT